These 15 T cell receptor beta chains were sequenced from one sample in a study of cytomegalovirus exposure and HLA in healthy donors (dated by TCRdb to 2016 to 2017). The library was produced with the immunoSEQ multiplex PCR assay. For the multiplex PCR, a mixture combining 60 forward primers for TCR Vbeta segments and 13 reverse primers for TCR Jbeta segments was used. Not all clones reach the TCRdb copy of this immuneACCESS table, which keeps in-frame sequences only. Checked studies attribute under half of the gap to unresolved V genes and leave the rest unexplained. The sample table shows 60,000 to 70,000 clones, and roughly 74% are seen once. The ten top clones hold 20% to 25% of the sample. Sequencing used PBMCs. These TCRs come from a woman in her 40s in good health and CMV-seropositive.

This chain links TRBV2 with TRBJ2-1; D is uncertain. This CDR3 region has 11 residues. Germline CDR1 is SNHLY and CDR2 is FYNNEI. V lost 10 bases to trimming and J lost 2 bases, with 6 bases between them. The CDR3 region has the DNA TGTGCCACCCGGGCCTACAATGAGCAGTTCTTC. Its translation is CATRAYNEQFF.

This clone was observed a single time. The chain links TRBV10-3 to TRBJ2-7; the match to TRBD1 covers 9 bases. The CDR3 length is 14 residues. Germline lookup yields CDR1 ENHRY and CDR2 SYGVKD. With V trimmed by 0 bases and J by 6 bases, 3 bases remained unmatched. The DNA for the CDR3 is TGTGCCATCAGTGAGTCACAGGGGGCAGGCGAGCAGTACTTC. Translation: CAISESQGAGEQYF.

This sequence joins TRBV6-1 and TRBJ2-5; 9 bases line up with TRBD1. The J call may not be correct, given that the DNA end is closer to TRBJ2-7. The CDR3 totals 15 residues. Germline CDR1 reads MNHNS; CDR2 reads SASEGT. The CDR3 bases are TGTGCCAGCAGTCGGGGGGCGGGACAGGGTTACGAGCAGTACTTC. As protein: CASSRGAGQGYEQYF.

The chain recombines TRBV4-2 with TRBJ2-3; the match to TRBD2 covers 10 bases. From germline, CDR1 is LGHNA and CDR2 YNFKEQ. The V segment lost 1 base and the J segment 5 bases; nucleotides outside the gene matches: 6. The CDR3 is made up of 16 amino acids. The CDR3 nucleotides read TGTGCCAGCAGCCAAGCGGGCGCTAGCGGGGGAGATACGCAGTATTTT. Residues: CASSQAGASGGDTQYF.

This chain connects TRBV19 to TRBJ1-1; maybe TRBD1 (6 bases). Trimming stripped 8 bases from V and 1 base from J, with 14 bases between. The CDR3 has 14 residues. Germline CDR1 is LNHDA and CDR2 is SQIVND (reference sequence). This CDR3 reads CASCDGGPNTEAFF. CDR3 nucleotides: TGTGCCAGTTGTGATGGGGGCCCGAACACTGAAGCTTTCTTT.

This chain joins TRBV27 and TRBJ2-7; D possibly corresponds to TRBD2 (6 bases). The germline V and J ends were trimmed by 6 bases and 10 bases, with 19 bases remaining between them. This CDR3 is built from 13 residues. The V gene's germline CDR1 is MNHEY and CDR2 SMNVEV (reference sequence). DNA for the CDR3: TGTGCCAGCAGCCCCGACCGGGGAGCGGGTCAGTACTTC. Translation gives CASSPDRGAGQYF.

V gene TRBV4-1 combines with J gene TRBJ2-5; TRBD2 matches at 7 bases. CDR1 MGHRA and CDR2 YSYEKL come from the germline V gene. V dropped 8 bases and J dropped 2; count of bases not matched to a gene: 5. The CDR3 has 13 amino acids. The chain's CDR3 is CASRRGVQETQYF. CDR3 nucleotide sequence: TGCGCCAGCCGCCGGGGGGTTCAAGAGACCCAGTACTTC.

The rearrangement joins TRBV27 to TRBJ1-3; D might be TRBD1 (6 bases). The V end was cut by 11 bases, the J end by 0 bases, with 17 bases between. Per germline, CDR1 MNHEY and CDR2 SMNVEV (reference sequence). This CDR3 has 15 amino acids. The CDR3 sequence is CAFPIWDNSGNTIYF. CDR3 bases: TGTGCCTTTCCCATCTGGGACAACTCTGGAAACACCATATATTTT.

This clone was detected once. J is TRBJ2-3 and V is TRBV29-1; unclear D gene. V was trimmed by 3 bases and J by 2 bases, leaving 15 bases between them. Per germline, CDR1 SQVTM and CDR2 ANQGSEA. The CDR3 has 15 amino acids. The CDR3 DNA follows: TGCAGCGTTGAGACTTTGCGGAGAATCACAGATACGCAGTATTTT. As protein: CSVETLRRITDTQYF.

This rearrangement joins TRBV5-6 to TRBJ2-7; a possible D gene is TRBD2 (5 bases). Germline V CDR1 and CDR2: SGHDT, YYEEEE. With 6 bases removed from V and 0 bases from J, the gap between germline ends came to 19 bases. This CDR3 is built from 16 residues. DNA for the CDR3: TGTGCCAGCACCACAGCTCTGGGAGCCCTCTCCTACGAGCAGTACTTC. The encoded protein is CASTTALGALSYEQYF.

The chain uses TRBV29-1 and TRBJ2-3; TRBD2 matches 9 bases. CDR3 length: 15 residues. V lost 4 bases and J lost 1; bases outside the gene matches: 6. CDR1 and CDR2 (germline): SQVTM, ANQGSEA. Here the CDR3 reads CSVGGSGGRTDTQYF. In DNA form, the CDR3 reads TGCAGCGTTGGGGGTAGCGGGGGCCGCACAGATACGCAGTATTTT.

The chain links TRBV5-1 to TRBJ2-3, with 7 bases that match TRBD2. Germline V gene lookup returns CDR1 SGHRS and CDR2 YFSETQ. The CDR3 totals 15 residues. V dropped 2 bases and J dropped 5; count of bases not matched to a gene: 8. CDR3 loop: CASSFSGGGRDTQYF. CDR3 DNA: TGCGCCAGCAGCTTCAGTGGGGGGGGGAGAGATACGCAGTATTTT.

This chain uses TRBV7-8 with TRBJ2-5, with D maybe TRBD2 (6 bases). The CDR3 length is 14 residues. Germline V gives CDR1 SGHVS, CDR2 FQNEAQ. Trimming pared 5 bases from V and 5 bases from J, leaving 15 bases between. As DNA, the CDR3 is TGTGCCAGCAGCCCTCTTTCGGGGGAGGAGACCCAGTACTTC. Translated: CASSPLSGEETQYF.

This clone has a handful of counts. The chain has TRBV19 and TRBJ2-7; D is possibly TRBD2 (6 bases). The germline gives CDR1 LNHDA, CDR2 SQIVND (reference sequence). The CDR3 has 13 amino acids. The V end lost 3 bases, the J end lost 6 bases, and 12 bases lay between the germline ends. The CDR3 loop reads CASSMSWRGEQYF. The CDR3 region has the DNA TGTGCCAGTAGTATGAGTTGGCGGGGCGAGCAGTACTTC.

The rearrangement joins TRBV5-1 to TRBJ2-7; maybe TRBD1 (6 bases). CDR3 length equals 14 residues. V was trimmed by 1 base and J by 2 bases, leaving 10 bases between them. CDR1 and CDR2 from the germline V gene are SGHRS and YFSETQ. The CDR3, as DNA: TGCGCCAGCAGCTTGAGGGGGAGCACCTACGAGCAGTACTTC. This encodes CASSLRGSTYEQYF.